Given below is one T cell receptor beta chain in context. Its antigen remains unknown. TCRdb's table, derived via immunoSEQ multiplex PCR, lists solely in-frame clones and lacks some. In the table there are roughly 2.6 million clones, approximately 92% of which are singletons. Only Caucasian adults living in Nashville, Tennessee made up the donor group. CDR1 is SGHNT and CDR2 is YYREEE in the germline V gene (reference sequence). The length of the CDR3 is 13 residues. The V and J ends lost 5 bases and 4 bases respectively, with 12 bases between them. The record originates from a study of shared clonotypes between healthy human individuals. General study points: Among the subsets, naive ones generally showed larger estimated richness than memory ones. Since donors were few, the genetic and exposure-history diversity represented was limited. Around 5% was the fraction of naive CD4 clonotypes found shared across several donors.

The chain employs TRBV5-4 and TRBJ1-2, with D unresolved. The source material was naive CD4+ T cells sorted from blood. Subset defined: CD45RA+ positively selected. This receptor was identified in a man aged 18 to 30 in good health. The chain's CDR3 is CASRNRGGYGYTF. The DNA for the CDR3 is TGTGCCAGCAGGAATCGGGGTGGCTATGGCTACACCTTC.